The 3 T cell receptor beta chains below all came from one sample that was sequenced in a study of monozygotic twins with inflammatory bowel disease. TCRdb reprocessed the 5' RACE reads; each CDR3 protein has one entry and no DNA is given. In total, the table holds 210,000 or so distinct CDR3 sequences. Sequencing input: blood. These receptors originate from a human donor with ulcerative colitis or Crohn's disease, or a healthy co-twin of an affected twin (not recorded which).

The chain's CDR3 is CASSLAGQWNEQFF. The chain is built from TRBV11-2 and TRBJ2-1; TCRdb selects TRBD1, and the lack of DNA leaves this call unchecked. The CDR3 runs to 14 residues. Germline V gene sequence: CDR1 SGHAT, CDR2 FQNNGV.

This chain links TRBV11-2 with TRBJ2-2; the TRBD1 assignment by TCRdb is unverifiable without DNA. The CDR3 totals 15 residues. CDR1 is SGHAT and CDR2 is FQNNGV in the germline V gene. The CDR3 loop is CAGSPRGLATGELFF.

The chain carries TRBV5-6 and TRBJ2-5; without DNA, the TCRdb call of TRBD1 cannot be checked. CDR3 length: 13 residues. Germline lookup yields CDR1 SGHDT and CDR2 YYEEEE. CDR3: CASNGQAQETQYF.